The present T cell receptor beta chain was sequenced within a study of blood T cell repertoires in COVID-19. The wider study: The cDNA or gDNA used as material had been derived from T cells, B-cell-depleted T cells, or PBMCs.

Data came from immunoSEQ multiplex PCR; TCRdb stores just in-frame clones and leaves some out. This sample has 84,000 or so clones, with roughly 80% found just once. In its sample, this clone was seen a few times. Sequencing used peripheral blood. The receptor comes from a man between 65 and 79 years old with acute or convalescent COVID-19.

CDR3 DNA sequence: TGTGCCAGCAGCGGGGAGGGAGCTTTCCAAGAGACCCAGTACTTC. This codes for CASSGEGAFQETQYF. The chain links TRBV2 to TRBJ2-5, with 7 bases that match TRBD2. This CDR3 is built from 15 residues. With V trimmed by 6 bases and J by 1 base, 8 bases remained unmatched. Germline V gives CDR1 SNHLY, CDR2 FYNNEI.